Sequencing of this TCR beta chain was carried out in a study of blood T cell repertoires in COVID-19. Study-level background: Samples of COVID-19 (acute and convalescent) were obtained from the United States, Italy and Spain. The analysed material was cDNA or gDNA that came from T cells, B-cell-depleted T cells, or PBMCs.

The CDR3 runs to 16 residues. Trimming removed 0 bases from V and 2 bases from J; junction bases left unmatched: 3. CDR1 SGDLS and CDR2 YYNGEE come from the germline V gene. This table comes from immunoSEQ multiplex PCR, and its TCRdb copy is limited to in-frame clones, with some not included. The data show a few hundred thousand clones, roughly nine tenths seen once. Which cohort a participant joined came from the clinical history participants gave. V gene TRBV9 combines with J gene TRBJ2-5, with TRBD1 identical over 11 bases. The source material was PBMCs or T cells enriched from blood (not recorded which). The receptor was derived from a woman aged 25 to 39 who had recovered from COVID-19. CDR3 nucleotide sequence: TGTGCCAGCAGCGTAGCCGGGACAGGGGGACAAGAGACCCAGTACTTC. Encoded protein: CASSVAGTGGQETQYF.